The clone carrying this T cell receptor (beta chain) appeared a few times. Its cognate antigen is unknown. The study drew its donors from healthy HIV-negative adults without recent acute infections or vaccinations. This entry comes from a study of shared clonotypes between healthy human individuals. The replicate PCRs on unsorted PBMC were given about 0.3 ug DNA, which is some 28,000 T cell genomes. The data were produced by immunoSEQ multiplex PCR, yet TCRdb's version contains in-frame clones alone and is incomplete. The sample holds roughly 480,000 clones, about 80% seen once. Study findings and constraints: Few donors limited the genetic and exposure-history diversity represented. Clonotype sharing among donors was expected to depend on sequencing depth.

The sequencing input was PBMCs. The source of this sequence is a woman aged 40-49 years in good health. Some clones in this sample may be carry-over from other donors' samples.

This CDR3 is CAISATGTGGETQYF. In nucleotides, the CDR3 is TGTGCCATCAGTGCAACCGGGACAGGGGGAGAGACCCAGTACTTC. The rearrangement uses TRBV10-3 and TRBJ2-5; 11 nucleotides align to TRBD1. J was trimmed by 4 bases and V by 4 bases; bases with no gene match: 5. The CDR3 length is 15 residues. Germline values: CDR1 ENHRY, CDR2 SYGVKD.